This T cell receptor (beta chain) is from a study of shared clonotypes between healthy human individuals. Study-level background: Plates per donor: three CD4 naive, three CD4 memory, two CD8 naive, one CD8 memory. Overall study findings and caveats: With a handful of donors compared, around 5.4% of naive CD4 clonotypes were shared. Researchers found naive subsets generally carried larger estimated richness than memory subsets.

Naive CD8 cells were CD45RO-negative, positively selected for CCR7, excluding terminally differentiated effector memory CD45RA+ cells. Within Nashville, Tennessee resided all donors, each a Caucasian adult. The CDR3 length is 14 residues. Trimming cost V 4 bases and J 2 bases, with 11 bases left between them. Per the germline V gene, CDR1 is SGHTA and CDR2 is FQGNSA. This clone was picked up one time. Its antigen is currently unknown. The table came from immunoSEQ multiplex PCR; TCRdb's copy has only in-frame clones and leaves some out. The sample carries around 2,000,000 clones, approximately 94% recorded once.

This receptor was obtained from a man aged 18 to 30 in good health. The chain has TRBV7-2 and TRBJ1-1, with D possibly matching TRBD1 (5 bases). The sample consisted of naive CD8+ T cells sorted from blood. CDR3 in amino acids: CASSSATDNTEAFF. CDR3 coding DNA: TGTGCCAGCAGCTCCGCGACAGATAACACTGAAGCTTTCTTT. The whole variable domain, remainder taken from reference TRBV7-2 and TRBJ1-1, is GAGVSQSPSNKVTEKGKDVELRCDPISGHTALYWYRQSLGQGLEFLIYFQGNSAPDKSGLPSDRFSAERTGGSVSTLTIQRTQQEDSAVYLCASSSATDNTEAFFGQGTRLTVV.